These T cell receptor beta chains were read from a single sample in a study of T-cell reconstitution after alpha-beta-depleted transplantation in children. TCRdb reanalysed the PCR reads using MiXCR and keeps one entry per CDR3 protein. The sample contains about 360,000 distinct CDR3 sequences, 13% of which appear only once. The sample was PBMCs, taken from the stem cell graft. The receptor set was obtained from a human donor who donated a stem cell graft to a child with Fanconi anemia. CDR3s include the opening cysteine and the closing phenylalanine or tryptophan. The D gene is left open where the match is weak. Clone size is not always given. Where it is, it says once, few, many or a class for expanded clones.

V	D	J	size	DNA	CDR3
TRBV7-9	-	TRBJ2-5	few	TGTGCCAGCAGCTTTTGGGGGATTGAAGAGACCCAGTACTTC	CASSFWGIEETQYF
TRBV12-3/TRBV12-4	-	TRBJ1-4	few	TGTGCCAGCAGTCCCCAGGTCCGGGAAAAACTGTTTTTT	CASSPQVREKLFF
TRBV5-1	TRBD2	TRBJ2-1	many	TGCGCCAGCAGCTTGGTACCGCGGGGGGGGAATGAGCAGTTCTTC	CASSLVPRGGNEQFF
TRBV5-1	TRBD1	TRBJ2-7	-	TGCGCCAGCAGCTTGGGCACAGGGGTGTCTTCTCGCTACGAGCAGTACTTC	CASSLGTGVSSRYEQYF
TRBV7-3	TRBD2	TRBJ2-1	few	TGTGCCAGCAGCCCCTCCGGGGGGGGGAAGGATGAGCAGTTCTTC	CASSPSGGGKDEQFF
TRBV12-3/TRBV12-4	-	TRBJ1-1	-	TGTGCCAGCAGTGAACTCCTCGGGACTGAAGCTTTCTTT	CASSELLGTEAFF
TRBV12-3/TRBV12-4	TRBD1	TRBJ2-5	many	TGTGCCAGCAGTTTCCCTAGGACAGGGGGCGAGACCCAGTACTTC	CASSFPRTGGETQYF
TRBV20-1	TRBD1	TRBJ1-1	many	TGCAGTGCACCGCGCCGGGACAGGGGTAACACTGAAGCTTTCTTT	CSAPRRDRGNTEAFF
TRBV5-1	-	TRBJ1-1	-	TGCGCCAGCAGCTTGGGACTGCTGAGTCAGAACACTGAAGCTTTCTTT	CASSLGLLSQNTEAFF
TRBV29-1	-	TRBJ1-3	many	TGCAGCGGACTGCGGGGAAACACCATATATTTT	CSGLRGNTIYF
TRBV18	TRBD1	TRBJ2-7	few	TGTGCCAGCTCACACGTAACAGGGGGCCCCGAGCAGTACTTC	CASSHVTGGPEQYF
TRBV5-5	-	TRBJ1-5	few	TGTGCCAGCAGCTTCGACACCGACAGTGGTCAGCCCCAGCATTTT	CASSFDTDSGQPQHF
TRBV2	TRBD2	TRBJ2-3	few	TGTGCCAGCGGGGGACTAGCAAGGTCGGATACGCAGTATTTT	CASGGLARSDTQYF
TRBV11-2	-	TRBJ2-6	many	TGTGCCAGCAGCCCTCAGGGTGCTGGGGCCAACGTCCTGACTTTC	CASSPQGAGANVLTF
TRBV7-2	-	TRBJ1-1	-	TGTGCCAGCAGCTTAGTCACGGTAACTTTCTTT	CASSLVTVTFF
TRBV7-2	-	TRBJ1-5	few	TGTGCCAGCAGCACAAACAGGGCCCAGCCCCAGCATTTT	CASSTNRAQPQHF
TRBV10-3	TRBD1	TRBJ2-7	few	TGTGCCATCACCCCGGGACAGCCCTACGAGCAGTACTTC	CAITPGQPYEQYF
TRBV28	TRBD1	TRBJ2-1	many	TGTGCCAGCAGGATACCGGGACAGGGGATCAGCGATGAGCAGTTCTTC	CASRIPGQGISDEQFF
TRBV12-3/TRBV12-4	-	TRBJ1-2	few	TGTGCCAGCCGCCGCAGGGATGGCTACACCTTC	CASRRRDGYTF
TRBV7-2	-	TRBJ1-6	many	TGTGCCAGCAGCCCTAGCGGAGTTGCCCTCCACTTT	CASSPSGVALHF
TRBV7-2	-	TRBJ2-3	many	TGTGCCAGCAGCTCCCTGGACCTCCGCAGCACAGATACGCAGTATTTT	CASSSLDLRSTDTQYF
TRBV24-1	-	TRBJ2-3	few	TGTGCCACCAGAGGGGGATCGAGCACAGATACGCAGTATTTT	CATRGGSSTDTQYF
TRBV7-9	-	TRBJ2-5	few	TGTGCCAGCAGCTCCCCGGAGGGCAGCCAAGAGACCCAGTACTTC	CASSSPEGSQETQYF
TRBV7-6	-	TRBJ2-2	many	TGTGCCAGCAGCTTAGCAATGTATTCGGGGGACACCGGGGAGCTGTTTTTT	CASSLAMYSGDTGELFF
TRBV7-2	-	TRBJ1-6	-	TGTGCCAGCAGCCTTACCACGCGCAGGGTGTTAAATTCACCCCTCCACTTT	CASSLTTRRVLNSPLHF
TRBV14	-	TRBJ2-4	-	TGTGCCAGCAGCCAAGATGGCGGTACGAACATTCAGTACTTC	CASSQDGGTNIQYF
TRBV20-1	-	TRBJ1-1	few	TGCAGTGCTAAAGGGACACGATTTCTGGACACTGAAGCTTTCTTT	CSAKGTRFLDTEAFF
TRBV10-3	-	TRBJ1-1	many	TGTGCCATCAGTGAGACCGGAGCAGGGTTGAACACTGAAGCTTTCTTT	CAISETGAGLNTEAFF
TRBV10-3	-	TRBJ1-2	many	TGTGCCATCAGCCCCACAAAACTTACATCTTATGGCTACACCTTC	CAISPTKLTSYGYTF
TRBV5-6	-	TRBJ1-1	-	TGTGCCAGCAGAATGAAGGGGAACACTGAAGCTTTCTTT	CASRMKGNTEAFF
TRBV27	TRBD2	TRBJ2-3	-	TGTGCCAGCAGTTGGTTAGCGGGGGGCCGCACAGATACGCAGTATTTT	CASSWLAGGRTDTQYF
TRBV4-2	TRBD2	TRBJ2-2	-	TGTGCCAGCAGCCTCTCCTCTAGCGGGGCCACGGGGGAGCTGTTTTTT	CASSLSSSGATGELFF
TRBV10-3	-	TRBJ1-5	-	TGTGCCATCGATGTCTGGAAATATCCCAATCAGCCCCAGCATTTT	CAIDVWKYPNQPQHF
TRBV18	TRBD1	TRBJ1-3	few	TGTGCCAGCTCATCCGGCCGAGGACAGGGGAATCGTATCTCTGGAAACACCATATATTTT	CASSSGRGQGNRISGNTIYF
TRBV19	-	TRBJ1-1	-	TGTGCCAGTAGTCCCGGGACGACTTCTGAAGCTTTCTTT	CASSPGTTSEAFF
TRBV3-1	-	TRBJ2-2	many	TGTGCCAGCAGCCAAGACGGGGGCGCGACCGGGGAGCTGTTTTTT	CASSQDGGATGELFF
TRBV7-2	-	TRBJ2-5	-	TGTGCCAGCAGCTTGGTGGGGGGCCCCCAAGAGACCCAGTACTTC	CASSLVGGPQETQYF
TRBV6-1	-	TRBJ2-3	-	TGTGCCAGCAGTCAACTAGATTACACAGATACGCAGTATTTT	CASSQLDYTDTQYF
TRBV12-3/TRBV12-4	TRBD1	TRBJ2-2	few	TGTGCCAGCAGTGCCGAGGACAGGGTAATCGGGGAGCTGTTTTTT	CASSAEDRVIGELFF
TRBV20-1	TRBD2	TRBJ2-1	-	TGCAGTGCTAGAGGACTAGCGGGGAGACGCTCCTACAATGAGCAGTTCTTC	CSARGLAGRRSYNEQFF
TRBV20-1	TRBD1	TRBJ2-1	-	TGCAGTGCCAGACCGGGACAGGGAAATTTTGAGCAGTTCTTC	CSARPGQGNFEQFF